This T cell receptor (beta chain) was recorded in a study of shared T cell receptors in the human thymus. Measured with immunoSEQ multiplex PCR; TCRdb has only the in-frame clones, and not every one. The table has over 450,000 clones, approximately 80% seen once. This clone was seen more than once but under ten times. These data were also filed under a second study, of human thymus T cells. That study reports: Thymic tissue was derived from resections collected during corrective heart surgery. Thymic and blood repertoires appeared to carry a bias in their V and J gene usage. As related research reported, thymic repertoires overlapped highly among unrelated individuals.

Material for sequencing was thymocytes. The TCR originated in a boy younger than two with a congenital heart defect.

CDR3 in amino acids: CASSGTGEGEQFF. The DNA for the CDR3 is TGCGCCAGCAGCGGAACAGGGGAAGGTGAGCAGTTCTTC. The chain links TRBV5-1 to TRBJ2-1; TRBD1 agrees at 7 bases. The germline V gene has CDR1 SGHRS and CDR2 YFSETQ. This CDR3 is 13 amino acids long. V lost 4 bases and J lost 9; bases outside the gene matches: 7.